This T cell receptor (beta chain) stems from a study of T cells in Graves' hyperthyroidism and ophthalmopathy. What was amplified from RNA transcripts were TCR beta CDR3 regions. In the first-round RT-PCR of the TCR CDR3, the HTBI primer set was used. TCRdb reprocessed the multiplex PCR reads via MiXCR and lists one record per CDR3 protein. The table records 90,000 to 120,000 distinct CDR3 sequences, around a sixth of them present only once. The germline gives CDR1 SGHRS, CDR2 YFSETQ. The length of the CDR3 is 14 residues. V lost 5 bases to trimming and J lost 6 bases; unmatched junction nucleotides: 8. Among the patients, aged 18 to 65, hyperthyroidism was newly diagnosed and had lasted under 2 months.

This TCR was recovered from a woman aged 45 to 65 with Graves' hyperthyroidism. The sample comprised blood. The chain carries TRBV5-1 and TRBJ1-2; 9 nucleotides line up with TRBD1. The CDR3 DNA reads TGCGCCAGCAGGAGGACAGGGGATTTTGATGGCTACACCTTC. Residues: CASRRTGDFDGYTF.